The clone carrying this T cell receptor (beta chain) was counted once. Its antigen is as yet unknown. These data are taken from a study of T cell responses to AZD1222 COVID-19 vaccine. The data were produced by immunoSEQ multiplex PCR, yet TCRdb's version contains in-frame clones alone and is incomplete. The sample comprises 150,000 to 180,000 clones, 75% to 90% of which are singletons, and approximately 7.2% rests with the top ten. Study results and caveats: Donors were largely white British and mainly female; clonal diversity was possibly underestimated.

This CDR3 has 16 amino acids. From germline, CDR1 is KGHSH and CDR2 LQKENI. V lost 3 bases and J 6 bases, leaving 20 bases between the germline ends. The material was peripheral blood, obtained after recovery from COVID-19. The origin of this receptor is an adult who had recovered from COVID-19. V is TRBV18 and J is TRBJ1-2; possibly TRBD1 for D (6 bases). The CDR3 DNA follows: TGTGCCAGCTCACCCCCTAGCAGGGGTAAAGGAGATGGCTACACCTTC. Its translation: CASSPPSRGKGDGYTF.